Below, 17 T cell receptor beta chains from the same sample are listed, as sequenced in a study of shared clonotypes between healthy human individuals. Clones were sequenced by immunoSEQ multiplex PCR, and TCRdb holds only the in-frame ones, with some missing. Among 1 million to 1.3 million clones listed, around 78% were seen once. The sequenced material came from memory CD4+ T cells from PBMCs. Subset here: CD45RA-negative fraction. The receptors stem from a man younger than 35 in good health. Some clones in this sample may be carry-over from other donors' samples.

The CDR3, as DNA: TGCGCCAGCAGCTTGGAGGGACTAGCGGTTGGGGAGACCCAGTACTTC. Translating it yields CASSLEGLAVGETQYF. The chain has TRBV5-1 and TRBJ2-5; 11 bases are shared with TRBD2. This CDR3 region has 16 residues. CDR1 SGHRS and CDR2 YFSETQ come from the germline V gene. Germline trimming cut 0 bases from V and 5 bases from J; bases unmatched to any gene: 6.

Many counts were recorded for this clone. Other DNA sequences in this sample translate to the same CDR3. J is TRBJ2-2 and V is TRBV29-1, with no clear D. The V gene lost 6 bases and the J gene lost 6 bases, with 11 bases spanning the gap. Germline CDR1 SQVTM, CDR2 ANQGSEA. The CDR3 is 12 amino acids. The CDR3: CSVRLRPGELFF. In DNA form, the CDR3 reads TGCAGCGTCCGTTTGAGGCCCGGGGAGCTGTTTTTT.

This sequence joins TRBV5-6 and TRBJ1-2; a possible D gene is TRBD1 (6 bases). CDR1 and CDR2 from the germline V gene are SGHDT and YYEEEE. The CDR3 spans 14 residues. V shed 1 base and J shed 2 bases, with 9 bases lying between them. The CDR3 DNA follows: TGTGCCAGCAGCTTGTGGACAGCCAACTATGGCTACACCTTC. This gives the protein CASSLWTANYGYTF.

CDR3 nucleotides: TGTGCCACCACTAGGGACGGTACCTACGAGCAGTACTTC. It codes for CATTRDGTYEQYF. V is TRBV27 and J is TRBJ2-7, with D perhaps TRBD1 or TRBD2 (5 bases each). The germline V gene has CDR1 MNHEY and CDR2 SMNVEV (reference sequence). This CDR3 is 13 amino acids long. V lost 10 bases and J 2 bases, leaving 15 bases between the germline ends.

The table lists this clone with a few counts. This rearrangement joins TRBV4-1 to TRBJ2-1; weak D call: TRBD2 (5 bases). This CDR3 contains 16 residues. V was shortened by 4 bases and J by 4 bases, with 17 bases between the two germline ends. CDR1 MGHRA and CDR2 YSYEKL come from the germline V gene. The CDR3 here is CASSPQAVGEYNEQFF. CDR3 coding DNA: TGCGCCAGCAGCCCCCAAGCGGTCGGGGAGTACAATGAGCAGTTCTTC.

The table lists this clone with a few counts. The V gene is TRBV9, the J gene TRBJ2-3; D possibly matches TRBD1 or TRBD2 (5 bases each). Trimming took 0 bases from V and 2 from J, leaving 13 bases between them. The germline V gene has CDR1 SGDLS and CDR2 YYNGEE. The CDR3 has 16 amino acids. CDR3 DNA: TGTGCCAGCAGCGTAGCTACGAGGGGCGCCACAGATACGCAGTATTTT. Translated, it gives CASSVATRGATDTQYF.

This chain uses TRBV5-4 with TRBJ1-1; D possibly corresponds to TRBD1 (5 bases). This CDR3 contains 17 residues. Trimming cost V 2 bases and J 4 bases, with 21 bases left between them. Germline assignment: CDR1 SGHNT and CDR2 YYREEE (reference sequence). The CDR3 protein is CASSFPGTQGRGTEAFF. In nucleotides, the CDR3 is TGTGCCAGCAGCTTCCCTGGGACTCAAGGCCGTGGCACTGAAGCTTTCTTT.

This chain uses TRBV5-1 with TRBJ1-1; tentatively, D is TRBD1 (5 bases). Per the germline V gene, CDR1 is SGHRS and CDR2 is YFSETQ. This CDR3 contains 16 residues. The V gene lost 2 bases and the J gene lost 3 bases, with 17 bases spanning the gap. The CDR3 bases are TGCGCCAGCAGCTTCGGTCAGGGCCACTGGGACACTGAAGCTTTCTTT. Amino acid sequence: CASSFGQGHWDTEAFF.

This clone came up a few times. The chain is built from TRBV30 and TRBJ2-2; no firm D call. The CDR3 covers 13 residues. The V gene lost 4 bases and the J gene lost 1 base, with 7 bases spanning the gap. Germline V lookup: CDR1 GTSNPN, CDR2 SVGIG (reference sequence). The CDR3 sequence: CAWKGQNTGELFF. The CDR3 DNA reads as TGTGCCTGGAAAGGTCAGAACACCGGGGAGCTGTTTTTT.

The V gene is TRBV9, the J gene TRBJ2-3; 7 bases fit TRBD1. The CDR3 runs 15 residues. Germline V gene sequence: CDR1 SGDLS, CDR2 YYNGEE. The V and J ends lost 4 bases and 2 bases, in that order; junction bases with no gene match: 7. CDR3 bases: TGTGCCAGCAGCCCCCGGGACAGCCTCACAGATACGCAGTATTTT. Protein product: CASSPRDSLTDTQYF.

The rearrangement links TRBV28 to TRBJ2-7; 11 nucleotides agree with TRBD2. In germline, CDR1 is MDHEN, CDR2 SYDVKM. This CDR3 contains 15 residues. V gave up 2 bases and J gave up 5 bases; unmatched junction bases: 5. CDR3 protein: CASSLTSGRPHEQYF. CDR3 in DNA: TGTGCCAGCAGTTTAACTAGCGGGAGACCCCACGAGCAGTACTTC.

This clone occurred a few times. The chain combines TRBV27 with TRBJ2-7; D gene unclear. V dropped 2 bases and J dropped 6 bases, with 14 bases sitting between them. CDR3 length: 14 amino acids. CDR1 and CDR2 from the germline V gene are MNHEY and SMNVEV (reference sequence). The CDR3 protein is CASSLRQASIEQYF. Here the CDR3 DNA reads TGTGCCAGCAGTTTAAGGCAGGCATCGATCGAGCAGTACTTC.

This clone came up once. Other DNA sequences from this sample encode an identical CDR3 as well. The V call is TRBV5-1, the J call TRBJ1-4, with 9 bases that match TRBD1. The V gene's germline CDR1 is SGHRS and CDR2 YFSETQ. The CDR3 loop spans 14 amino acids. J lost 5 bases, V lost 3 bases, and 2 bases had no gene match. CDR3 amino acids: CASSSGTGNEKLFF. CDR3 sequence (DNA): TGCGCCAGCAGCTCAGGGACAGGGAATGAAAAACTGTTTTTT.

The chain joins TRBV2 to TRBJ2-2; the match to TRBD2 covers 8 bases. CDR3 size: 13 residues. CDR1 and CDR2 from the germline V gene are SNHLY and FYNNEI. With V trimmed by 6 bases and J by 8 bases, 5 bases remained unmatched. CDR3: CASSEIAGGELFF. As DNA, the CDR3 is TGTGCCAGCAGCGAAATAGCGGGAGGGGAGCTGTTTTTT.

This chain connects TRBV7-9 to TRBJ2-7; TRBD2 agrees at 7 bases. The CDR3 covers 14 residues. The germline CDR1 and CDR2 sequences are SEHNR and FQNEAQ (reference sequence). Germline trimming cut 0 bases from V and 3 bases from J; bases unmatched to any gene: 2. The CDR3 DNA reads TGTGCCAGCAGCTTAGCGGCGGGAGACTACGAGCAGTACTTC. It yields the protein CASSLAAGDYEQYF.

The chain uses TRBV29-1 and TRBJ2-3; tentatively, D is TRBD2 (5 bases). Between the trimmed V and J ends, which lost 5 bases and 2 bases, there was a span of 11 bases. Germline loops: CDR1 SQVTM, CDR2 ANQGSEA. The CDR3 totals 13 residues. CDR3 coding DNA: TGCAGCGTTTTGACTACCTACACAGATACGCAGTATTTT. This sequence encodes CSVLTTYTDTQYF.

The chain employs TRBV5-4 and TRBJ2-7; no reliable D call. The V gene's germline CDR1 is SGHNT and CDR2 YYREEE (reference sequence). The V and J ends lost 3 bases and 2 bases respectively, with 15 bases between them. The CDR3 is 15 residues long. DNA for the CDR3: TGTGCCAGCAGCTCGTACTCAAACTCCCCCTACGAGCAGTACTTC. It specifies CASSSYSNSPYEQYF.